This is a list of T cell receptor beta chains from one sample in a study of blood T cell repertoires in COVID-19. Generated by immunoSEQ multiplex PCR, the TCRdb table keeps only in-frame clones and is missing some. The sample lists over 15,000 clones, about 91% occurring once. The sequencing input was peripheral blood. All receptors derive from a human donor in a cohort sampled during active COVID-19. The donor label of this sample is uncertain. Both conserved end residues are part of each CDR3. A D gene is named only where the DNA matches it firmly. Some rows mark clone size as missing; the rest say once, few, many or name a class of expanded clone.

clone size: -
J gene: TRBJ2-5
D gene: -
V gene: TRBV3-1/TRBV3-2
CDR3 protein: CASSRDWTGGKETQYF
CDR3 DNA: TGTGCCAGCAGCCGCGATTGGACTGGCGGGAAAGAGACCCAGTACTTC

clone size: -
J gene: TRBJ1-2
D gene: -
V gene: TRBV14
CDR3 protein: CASSRSGDVGYTF
CDR3 DNA: TGTGCCAGCAGCCGCTCAGGGGACGTGGGCTACACCTTC

clone size: -
J gene: TRBJ2-2
D gene: TRBD2
V gene: TRBV6-6
CDR3 protein: CASSRGTSAGELFF
CDR3 DNA: TGTGCCAGCAGCCGCGGGACTAGCGCCGGGGAGCTGTTTTTT

clone size: -
J gene: TRBJ2-3
D gene: -
V gene: TRBV24-1
CDR3 protein: CATSAPAVRGDTQYF
CDR3 DNA: TGTGCCACCAGTGCTCCGGCGGTTAGGGGAGATACGCAGTATTTT

clone size: -
J gene: TRBJ2-7
D gene: TRBD2
V gene: TRBV10-2
CDR3 protein: CATGLAGDEQYF
CDR3 DNA: TGCGCCACGGGACTAGCGGGAGACGAGCAGTACTTC

clone size: -
J gene: TRBJ2-1
D gene: TRBD1
V gene: TRBV5-1
CDR3 protein: CASSLETQGAINEQFF
CDR3 DNA: TGCGCCAGCAGCTTGGAAACTCAGGGGGCCATAAATGAGCAGTTCTTC

clone size: -
J gene: TRBJ2-3
D gene: -
V gene: TRBV3-1/TRBV3-2
CDR3 protein: CASSQSTDTQYF
CDR3 DNA: TGTGCCAGCAGCCAGTCAACAGATACGCAGTATTTT

clone size: -
J gene: TRBJ2-1
D gene: TRBD2
V gene: TRBV12-5
CDR3 protein: CASGLGGSSYNEQFF
CDR3 DNA: TGTGCTAGTGGTTTAGGCGGGAGCTCCTACAATGAGCAGTTCTTC

clone size: -
J gene: TRBJ1-1
D gene: TRBD1
V gene: TRBV9
CDR3 protein: CASSADRERGAEAFF
CDR3 DNA: TGTGCCAGCAGCGCTGACAGGGAAAGAGGCGCTGAAGCTTTCTTT

clone size: -
J gene: TRBJ2-7
D gene: -
V gene: TRBV20-1
CDR3 protein: CSASPGTWAYEQYF
CDR3 DNA: TGCAGTGCTAGTCCCGGGACATGGGCCTACGAGCAGTACTTC

clone size: -
J gene: TRBJ1-5
D gene: -
V gene: TRBV10-3
CDR3 protein: CAISDDLQDQPQHF
CDR3 DNA: TGTGCCATCAGTGACGACCTCCAGGATCAGCCCCAGCATTTT

clone size: -
J gene: TRBJ2-6
D gene: -
V gene: TRBV2
CDR3 protein: CASSGGFASGANVLTF
CDR3 DNA: TGTGCCAGCAGTGGTGGCTTCGCCTCTGGGGCCAACGTCCTGACTTTC

clone size: once
J gene: TRBJ1-1
D gene: -
V gene: TRBV6-6
CDR3 protein: CASSSRDTEAFF
CDR3 DNA: TGTGCCAGCTCGTCACGAGACACTGAAGCTTTCTTT

clone size: once
J gene: TRBJ2-3
D gene: -
V gene: TRBV7-9
CDR3 protein: CASSGEVGTDTQYF
CDR3 DNA: TGTGCCAGCAGCGGGGAGGTCGGTACAGATACGCAGTATTTT

clone size: -
J gene: TRBJ1-6
D gene: TRBD1
V gene: TRBV5-1
CDR3 protein: CASSPGQGYSPLHF
CDR3 DNA: TGCGCCAGCAGCCCGGGACAGGGTTATTCACCCCTCCACTTT

clone size: -
J gene: TRBJ2-5
D gene: TRBD2
V gene: TRBV4-2
CDR3 protein: CASSQERREGQETQYF
CDR3 DNA: TGTGCCAGCAGCCAAGAGAGGCGGGAGGGCCAAGAGACCCAGTACTTC

clone size: few
J gene: TRBJ2-7
D gene: TRBD1
V gene: TRBV30
CDR3 protein: CAWKGQLSYEQYF
CDR3 DNA: TGTGCCTGGAAGGGACAGCTCTCCTACGAGCAGTACTTC

clone size: -
J gene: TRBJ1-2
D gene: -
V gene: TRBV7-9
CDR3 protein: CASSQGRGDYGYTF
CDR3 DNA: TGTGCCAGCAGCCAAGGACGGGGGGACTATGGCTACACCTTC

clone size: once
J gene: TRBJ1-5
D gene: -
V gene: TRBV28
CDR3 protein: CASLLSGQPQHF
CDR3 DNA: TGTGCCTCACTCCTAAGTGGTCAGCCCCAGCATTTT

clone size: -
J gene: TRBJ2-4
D gene: -
V gene: TRBV3-1/TRBV3-2
CDR3 protein: CASSQESARNIQYF
CDR3 DNA: TGTGCCAGCAGCCAAGAGTCGGCTAGAAACATTCAGTACTTC

clone size: -
J gene: TRBJ2-7
D gene: TRBD1
V gene: TRBV27
CDR3 protein: CASSSPGTAAYEQYF
CDR3 DNA: TGTGCCAGCAGTTCCCCCGGGACAGCGGCCTACGAGCAGTACTTC

clone size: -
J gene: TRBJ1-5
D gene: -
V gene: TRBV10-3
CDR3 protein: CAISEFQGMEQPQHF
CDR3 DNA: TGTGCCATCAGTGAGTTCCAGGGAATGGAACAGCCCCAGCATTTT

clone size: few
J gene: TRBJ2-7
D gene: -
V gene: TRBV14
CDR3 protein: CASSQGVSVNEQYF
CDR3 DNA: TGTGCCAGCAGCCAAGGGGTTAGCGTAAACGAGCAGTACTTC

clone size: -
J gene: TRBJ2-2
D gene: TRBD2
V gene: TRBV10-2
CDR3 protein: CASSGGMGLAGNFNGELFF
CDR3 DNA: TGCGCCAGCAGTGGAGGAATGGGACTAGCGGGAAACTTTAACGGGGAGCTGTTTTTT

clone size: once
J gene: TRBJ2-5
D gene: -
V gene: TRBV24-1
CDR3 protein: CATSDSNTIPQETQYF
CDR3 DNA: TGTGCCACCAGTGATAGTAACACGATACCCCAAGAGACCCAGTACTTC

clone size: -
J gene: TRBJ1-1
D gene: -
V gene: TRBV6-4
CDR3 protein: CASRDLGGTEAFF
CDR3 DNA: TGTGCCAGCAGAGACTTAGGGGGCACTGAAGCTTTCTTT

clone size: few
J gene: TRBJ2-1
D gene: TRBD1
V gene: TRBV11-1
CDR3 protein: CASSLGQGALIEQFF
CDR3 DNA: TGTGCCAGCAGCTTAGGCCAGGGGGCGTTAATTGAGCAGTTCTTC

clone size: -
J gene: TRBJ2-3
D gene: -
V gene: TRBV24-1
CDR3 protein: CATSDLLDYTDTQYF
CDR3 DNA: TGTGCCACCAGTGATTTATTGGACTACACAGATACGCAGTATTTT

clone size: -
J gene: TRBJ1-2
D gene: TRBD1
V gene: TRBV19
CDR3 protein: CASSMSGTGIYGYTF
CDR3 DNA: TGTGCCAGTAGTATGAGTGGGACAGGGATCTATGGCTACACCTTC

clone size: -
J gene: TRBJ2-1
D gene: TRBD2
V gene: TRBV5-4
CDR3 protein: CASSLGLAGGYEQFF
CDR3 DNA: TGTGCCAGCAGCTTGGGACTAGCGGGAGGGTATGAGCAGTTCTTC

clone size: -
J gene: TRBJ2-3
D gene: TRBD1
V gene: TRBV19
CDR3 protein: CASSWAQGMGTDTQYF
CDR3 DNA: TGTGCCAGTAGCTGGGCACAGGGGATGGGCACAGATACGCAGTATTTT

clone size: -
J gene: TRBJ1-1
D gene: -
V gene: TRBV15
CDR3 protein: CATSRDLNSEAFF
CDR3 DNA: TGTGCCACCAGCAGAGATCTGAACAGCGAAGCTTTCTTT

clone size: -
J gene: TRBJ2-2
D gene: TRBD2
V gene: TRBV24-1
CDR3 protein: CATSGRSGDANTGELFF
CDR3 DNA: TGTGCCACCAGCGGACGAAGCGGGGACGCGAACACCGGGGAGCTGTTTTTT

clone size: -
J gene: TRBJ2-4
D gene: -
V gene: TRBV7-9
CDR3 protein: CASSSTVNIQYF
CDR3 DNA: TGTGCCAGCAGCTCGACAGTAAACATTCAGTACTTC

clone size: -
J gene: TRBJ1-2
D gene: TRBD1
V gene: TRBV28
CDR3 protein: CASSLTGVYGYTF
CDR3 DNA: TGTGCCAGCAGTCTTACAGGGGTCTATGGCTACACCTTC

clone size: few
J gene: TRBJ1-4
D gene: -
V gene: TRBV25-1
CDR3 protein: CASSSHGEKLFF
CDR3 DNA: TGTGCCAGCAGTTCCCATGGCGAAAAACTGTTTTTT

clone size: -
J gene: TRBJ2-5
D gene: -
V gene: TRBV5-1
CDR3 protein: CASSLQEAGRETQYF
CDR3 DNA: TGCGCCAGCAGCTTGCAGGAGGCGGGCCGCGAGACCCAGTACTTC

clone size: -
J gene: TRBJ1-1
D gene: TRBD1
V gene: TRBV5-4
CDR3 protein: CASSTGQGRSYTEAFF
CDR3 DNA: TGTGCCAGCAGCACTGGACAGGGACGTTCATACACTGAAGCTTTCTTT

clone size: -
J gene: TRBJ2-3
D gene: TRBD2
V gene: TRBV6-5
CDR3 protein: CASNQRERGDTQYF
CDR3 DNA: TGTGCCAGCAACCAGCGGGAACGGGGAGATACGCAGTATTTT

clone size: -
J gene: TRBJ1-4
D gene: -
V gene: TRBV7-9
CDR3 protein: CASSGSLSGGREKLFF
CDR3 DNA: TGTGCCAGCAGCGGGTCGCTCAGCGGGGGGCGTGAAAAACTGTTTTTT

clone size: once
J gene: TRBJ2-5
D gene: TRBD1
V gene: TRBV6-5
CDR3 protein: CASSYSLTGIETQYF
CDR3 DNA: TGTGCCAGCAGTTACTCCCTGACAGGGATCGAGACCCAGTACTTC